The source of this T cell receptor (beta chain) is a study of blood T cell repertoires in COVID-19. Original data processing: Reference gene primers were amplified, and this amplification served to estimate nucleated cell counts. Data came from immunoSEQ multiplex PCR; TCRdb stores just in-frame clones and leaves some out. That table furnishes V, J and clone size, whereas the DNA furnished D and trimming. This sample has tens of thousands of clones, with under 85% found just once. V was pared by 0 bases and J by 4 bases, with 0 bases of the junction left unmatched. Germline CDR1 and CDR2: MGHRA and YSYEKL. This CDR3 has 15 residues.

The sequenced material came from peripheral blood. The source of this sequence is a man aged 55 to 69 with acute or convalescent COVID-19. J is TRBJ1-5 and V is TRBV4-1; 10 bases are a match to TRBD1. This chain's CDR3 is CASSQEDRGNQPQHF. DNA of the CDR3: TGCGCCAGCAGCCAAGAGGACAGGGGGAATCAGCCCCAGCATTTT.